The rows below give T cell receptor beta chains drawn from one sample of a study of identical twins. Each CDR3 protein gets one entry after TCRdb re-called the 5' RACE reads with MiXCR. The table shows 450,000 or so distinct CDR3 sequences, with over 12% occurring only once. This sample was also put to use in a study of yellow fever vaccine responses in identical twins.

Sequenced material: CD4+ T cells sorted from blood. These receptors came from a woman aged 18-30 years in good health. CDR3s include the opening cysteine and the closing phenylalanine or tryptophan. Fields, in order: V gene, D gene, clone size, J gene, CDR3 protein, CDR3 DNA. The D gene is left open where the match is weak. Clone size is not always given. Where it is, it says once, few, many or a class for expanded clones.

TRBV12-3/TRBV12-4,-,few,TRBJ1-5,CASRDSMGNQPQHF,TGTGCCAGCAGGGACAGTATGGGCAATCAGCCCCAGCATTTT
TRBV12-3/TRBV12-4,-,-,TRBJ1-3,CASSIQGYSGNTIYF,TGTGCCAGCAGTATACAGGGCTACTCTGGAAACACCATATATTTT
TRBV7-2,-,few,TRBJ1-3,CASSPVGSTGNTIYF,TGTGCCAGCAGTCCAGTCGGATCAACTGGAAACACCATATATTTT
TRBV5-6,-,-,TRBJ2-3,CASSSSRGDTQYF,TGTGCCAGCAGCTCTTCCAGGGGAGATACGCAGTATTTT
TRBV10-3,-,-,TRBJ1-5,CAISGGAGQPQHF,TGTGCCATTTCGGGGGGGGCAGGTCAGCCCCAGCATTTT
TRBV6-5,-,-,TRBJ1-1,CASSYLGGEGNTEAFF,TGTGCCAGCAGTTACCTTGGAGGGGAGGGGAACACTGAAGCTTTCTTT
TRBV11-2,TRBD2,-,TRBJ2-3,CASSSRLAGPSDTQYF,TGTGCCAGCAGCTCCAGACTAGCGGGGCCTTCAGATACGCAGTATTTT
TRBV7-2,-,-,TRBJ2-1,CASSTGGLAIRNEQFF,TGTGCCAGCAGCACAGGGGGACTAGCCATTCGGAATGAGCAGTTCTTC
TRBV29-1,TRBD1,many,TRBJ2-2,CSVGQGNTGELFF,TGCAGCGTGGGACAGGGGAACACCGGGGAGCTGTTTTTT
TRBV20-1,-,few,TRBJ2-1,CSASGQSNEQFF,TGCAGTGCTAGTGGGCAGTCTAATGAGCAGTTCTTC
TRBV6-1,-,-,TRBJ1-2,CASTPTAGWSGYTF,TGTGCCAGCACCCCGACGGCAGGGTGGTCTGGCTACACCTTC
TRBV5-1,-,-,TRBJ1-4,CASRGGETVFF,TGCGCCAGCAGGGGCGGGGAAACAGTGTTTTTT
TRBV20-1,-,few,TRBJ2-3,CSARGLDLADTQYF,TGCAGTGCTAGGGGGTTGGATTTGGCAGATACGCAGTATTTT
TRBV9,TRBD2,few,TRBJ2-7,CASSAGLAGATYGYEQYF,TGTGCCAGCAGCGCGGGACTAGCGGGAGCGACGTACGGCTACGAGCAGTACTTC
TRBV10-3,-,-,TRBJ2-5,CAISESVGAQTQYF,TGTGCCATCAGTGAGTCGGTGGGGGCCCAGACCCAGTACTTC
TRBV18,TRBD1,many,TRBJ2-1,CASSLDRGYNEQFF,TGTGCCAGCAGCCTCGACAGGGGTTACAATGAGCAGTTCTTC
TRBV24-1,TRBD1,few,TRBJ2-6,CATSDPQGKGANVLTF,TGTGCCACCAGTGATCCACAGGGGAAAGGGGCCAACGTCCTGACTTTC